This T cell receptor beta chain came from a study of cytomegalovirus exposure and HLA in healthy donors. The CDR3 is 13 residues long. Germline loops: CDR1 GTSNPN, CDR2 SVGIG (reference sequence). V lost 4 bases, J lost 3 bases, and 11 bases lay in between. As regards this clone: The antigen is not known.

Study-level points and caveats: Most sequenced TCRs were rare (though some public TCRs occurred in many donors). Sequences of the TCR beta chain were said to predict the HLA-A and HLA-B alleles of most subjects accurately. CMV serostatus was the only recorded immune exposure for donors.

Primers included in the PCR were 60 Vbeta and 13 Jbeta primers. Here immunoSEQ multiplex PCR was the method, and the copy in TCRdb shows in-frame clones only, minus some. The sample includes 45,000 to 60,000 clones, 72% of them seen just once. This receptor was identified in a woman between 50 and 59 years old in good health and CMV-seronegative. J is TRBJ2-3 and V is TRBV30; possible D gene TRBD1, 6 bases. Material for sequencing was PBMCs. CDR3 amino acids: CAWKKRGTDTQYF. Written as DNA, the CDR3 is TGTGCCTGGAAAAAAAGGGGGACAGATACGCAGTATTTT.